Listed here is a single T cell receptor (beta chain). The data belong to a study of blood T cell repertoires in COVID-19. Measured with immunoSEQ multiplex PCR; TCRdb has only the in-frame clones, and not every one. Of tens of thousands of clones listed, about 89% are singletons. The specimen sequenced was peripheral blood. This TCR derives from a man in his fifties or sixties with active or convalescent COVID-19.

The chain's CDR3 is CASAEQGQETQYF. CDR3 DNA sequence: TGTGCCAGCGCCGAACAGGGCCAAGAGACCCAGTACTTC. V gene TRBV6-6 combines with J gene TRBJ2-5; D is perhaps TRBD1 (6 bases). Germline V gene data show CDR1 as MNHNY and CDR2 as SVGAGI (reference sequence). Trimming left V 8 bases short and J 1 base short, with 11 bases between. The CDR3 has 13 amino acids.